The 26 T cell receptor beta chains below all came from one sample that was sequenced in a study of T-cell reconstitution after alpha-beta-depleted transplantation in children. Preparation of the TCRbeta library used unique molecular identifiers. A single record per CDR3 protein comes from TCRdb applying MiXCR to the PCR reads. This sample has around 300,000 distinct CDR3 sequences, with around a tenth found just once. Sample: peripheral blood, taken 180 days after TCRalphabeta/CD19-depleted stem cell transplant. These receptors were obtained from a male patient between 2 and 10 years old who had a stem cell transplant for chronic granulomatous disease, so the T cells may come from the graft donor.

This clonotype has ten or more counts. The chain combines TRBV6-1 with TRBJ2-1, with D possibly TRBD2 on 6 matching bases. In germline, CDR1 is MNHNS, CDR2 SASEGT. CDR3 length: 15 residues. V lost 8 bases, J lost 9 bases, and 23 bases lay in between. CDR3 protein: CASPHQAVRRGEQFF. The CDR3 coding sequence is TGTGCCAGCCCCCACCAAGCGGTCCGGCGGGGTGAGCAGTTCTTC.

This clonotype was detected only a few times. This chain joins TRBV27 and TRBJ2-6; 11 bases map to TRBD1. The V segment lost 5 bases and the J segment 2 bases; nucleotides outside the gene matches: 2. The CDR3 extends over 16 amino acids. Germline lookup yields CDR1 MNHEY and CDR2 SMNVEV (reference sequence). The CDR3 bases are TGTGCCAGCAGTAAGGACAGGGGGCCTGGGGCCAACGTCCTGACTTTC. This gives the protein CASSKDRGPGANVLTF.

This clonotype was detected ten times or more. The rearrangement uses TRBV20-1 and TRBJ1-1; maybe TRBD1 (6 bases). CDR3 length: 13 residues. Germline V gives CDR1 DFQATT, CDR2 SNEGSKA (reference sequence). V was clipped by 5 bases and J by 4 bases, with 14 bases between them. The CDR3, as DNA: TGCAGTGCTGAGGACAGCCGGGGCACTGAAGCTTTCTTT. Translation: CSAEDSRGTEAFF.

As for this clonotype: A read error is possible here, since a much larger clone lies one base away. The chain employs TRBV6-5 and TRBJ1-2; D uncertain. There are 13 residues in the CDR3. Germline CDR1 reads MNHEY; CDR2 reads SVGAGI. This CDR3 is CASSYSRVYGDTF. CDR3 in DNA: TGTGCCAGCAGTTACTCGAGGGTGTATGGCGACACCTTC.

This clonotype was seen many times. CDR3 sequence reads: CASRDGGSTDTQYF. The DNA of the CDR3 is TGTGCCAGCAGAGACGGGGGAAGCACAGATACGCAGTATTTT. V usage is TRBV6-1 and J usage is TRBJ2-3, with a weak D call TRBD2 (6 bases). With 6 bases removed from V and 0 bases from J, the gap between germline ends came to 10 bases. Germline values: CDR1 MNHNS, CDR2 SASEGT. This CDR3 has 14 residues.

This clonotype was found many times. This sequence joins TRBV20-1 and TRBJ1-3; 9 bases are a match to TRBD1. V gave up 3 bases and J gave up 13 bases; unmatched junction bases: 7. The CDR3 has 12 residues. The V gene's germline CDR1 is DFQATT and CDR2 SNEGSKA (reference sequence). The CDR3 DNA is TGCAGTGCTAGCCTCGGACAGGGGAAGATATATTTT. It encodes CSASLGQGKIYF.

This clonotype was detected only a few times. V is TRBV2 and J is TRBJ2-5, with a possible D match to TRBD1 (5 bases). V was trimmed by 7 bases and J by 3 bases, leaving 12 bases between them. The CDR3 sequence is 13 residues long. The germline V gene encodes CDR1 SNHLY and CDR2 FYNNEI. The CDR3 DNA sequence: TGTGCCAGCATGGGCAGGGATAAAGAGACCCAGTACTTC. Translation gives CASMGRDKETQYF.

As concerns this clonotype: Possible read error: a much larger clone is one base away. The J gene is TRBJ2-7, the V gene TRBV20-1, with TRBD2 matching over 12 bases. The CDR3 is made up of 13 amino acids. Looked up from germline, CDR1 is DFQATT and CDR2 is SNEGSKA (reference sequence). V was pared by 7 bases and J by 5 bases, with 6 bases of the junction left unmatched. The CDR3 nucleotides are TGCAGTGTTACCCTAGCGGGAGGGGACGAGCAGTACTTC. Amino acid sequence: CSVTLAGGDEQYF.

This clonotype showed up many times. The chain combines TRBV12-3 or TRBV12-4 with TRBJ1-5; 8 nucleotides agree with TRBD1. The CDR3 totals 14 residues. The junction had 3 bases not matched to a gene; V was cut back by 6 bases and J by 2 bases. The CDR3 nucleotides read TGTGCCAGCAGCCAGACAGGGGGCAATCAGCCCCAGCATTTT. It specifies CASSQTGGNQPQHF.

This clonotype was observed many times. J is TRBJ2-2 and V is TRBV12-3 or TRBV12-4; TRBD2 agrees at 8 bases. The CDR3 is made up of 15 amino acids. V was pared by 7 bases and J by 0 bases, with 4 bases of the junction left unmatched. CDR3 protein: CASKASGSNTGELFF. The CDR3 DNA reads as TGTGCCAGCAAGGCTAGCGGGTCGAACACCGGGGAGCTGTTTTTT.

This clonotype was detected many times. The rearrangement uses TRBV12-3 or TRBV12-4 and TRBJ2-3, with TRBD2 matching over 7 bases. This CDR3 region has 15 residues. V lost 7 bases to trimming and J lost 7 bases; unmatched junction nucleotides: 14. In DNA form, the CDR3 reads TGTGCCAGCACCGATAGCGGGTACAGAGGGAATACGCAGTATTTT. Amino acid sequence: CASTDSGYRGNTQYF.

This clonotype was counted many times. The J gene is TRBJ2-1, the V gene TRBV6-1, with 8 bases that match TRBD2. CDR1 and CDR2 (germline): MNHNS, SASEGT. The CDR3 sequence is 16 residues long. The V segment lost 3 bases and the J segment 3 bases; nucleotides outside the gene matches: 7. CDR3 bases: TGTGCCAGCAGTGAGAGACCGGGACTAGTCTACAATGAGCAGTTCTTC. Encoded protein: CASSERPGLVYNEQFF.

This clonotype came up once. V and J are TRBV30 and TRBJ1-5; 7 positions match TRBD1. The ends lost 0 bases at V and 7 bases at J; junction bases unmatched: 9. Germline values: CDR1 GTSNPN, CDR2 SVGIG (reference sequence). The CDR3 totals 15 residues. The CDR3 DNA reads TGTGCCTGGAGTGTGGAACAGGGGCTCGGGCAGCCCCAGCATTTT. It yields the protein CAWSVEQGLGQPQHF.

This clonotype was seen repeatedly, ten times or more. The V and J genes are TRBV5-6 and TRBJ2-2; perhaps TRBD2 as D (6 bases). Germline assignment: CDR1 SGHDT and CDR2 YYEEEE. There are 16 residues in the CDR3. The ends were cut back, 1 base at V and 0 bases at J, with 10 bases in the middle. The CDR3 loop is CASSLFGGTNTGELFF. The CDR3 nucleotides are TGTGCCAGCAGCTTGTTCGGGGGTACGAACACCGGGGAGCTGTTTTTT. Drawing the rest from reference TRBV5-6 and TRBJ2-2, the complete variable domain is DAGVTQSPTHLIKTRGQQVTLRCSPKSGHDTVSWYQQALGQGPQFIFQYYEEEERQRGNFPDRFSGHQFPNYSSELNVNALLLGDSALYLCASSLFGGTNTGELFFGEGSRLTVL.

This clonotype was seen at least ten times. The chain couples TRBV10-3 to TRBJ2-2, with D possibly matching TRBD1 (6 bases). With 11 bases removed from V and 6 bases from J, the gap between germline ends came to 22 bases. From germline, CDR1 is ENHRY and CDR2 SYGVKD. This CDR3 has 15 amino acids. CDR3 DNA sequence: TGTGCCTCGAAGAACAGGGCCGGGGTCGCCGGGGAGCTGTTTTTT. Protein: CASKNRAGVAGELFF.

This clonotype was recorded at least ten times. The chain uses TRBV20-1 and TRBJ2-2, with 9 nucleotides matching TRBD1. The V segment lost 1 base and the J segment 5 bases; nucleotides outside the gene matches: 5. The CDR3 totals 15 residues. Germline CDR1 and CDR2: DFQATT and SNEGSKA (reference sequence). The CDR3 coding sequence is TGCAGTGCTAGAGGGGGACAGGGCGGTACCGGGGAGCTGTTTTTT. Its protein product is CSARGGQGGTGELFF.

Notes on this clonotype: This may stem from a read error, because a much larger clone lies one nucleotide away. The chain recombines TRBV3-1 with TRBJ2-3, with 9 bases identical to TRBD2. This CDR3 has 16 amino acids. Germline-derived CDR1 and CDR2 are LGHDT and YNNKEL (reference sequence). V lost 7 bases and J lost 0; bases outside the gene matches: 8. DNA of the CDR3: TGTGCCAGCATCCATTCACTAGCGGGTAGCACAGATACGCAGTATTTT. This translates into CASIHSLAGSTDTQYF.

This clonotype was seen a single time. One end of the junction fails to match germline, which may point to a read error. The J gene is TRBJ2-1, the V gene TRBV7-9; D is ambiguous. The germline CDR1 and CDR2 sequences are SEHNR and FQNEAQ (reference sequence). There are 12 residues in the CDR3. The chain's CDR3 is CASSLAAGERFF. In DNA, the CDR3 is TGTGCCAGCAGCTTAGCCGCAGGTGAGCGGTTCTTC.

Note on this clonotype: Germline and junction disagree at one end, which may indicate a read error. The J gene is TRBJ2-5, the V gene TRBV20-1, with 12 bases that match TRBD1. CDR3 size: 17 residues. CDR1 and CDR2 (germline): DFQATT, SNEGSKA (reference sequence). In DNA form, the CDR3 reads TGCTGTGCTAGAGGCTCCGGGGACAGGGGGCATGAAGAGACCCAGTACTTC. Amino acid sequence: CCARGSGDRGHEETQYF.

This clonotype has at least ten counts. The chain couples TRBV20-1 to TRBJ2-3; D gene uncertain. The CDR3 is 15 residues long. Germline CDR1 and CDR2: DFQATT and SNEGSKA (reference sequence). Trimming removed 1 base from V and 1 base from J, with 12 bases in between. Here the CDR3 DNA reads TGCAGTGCTAGAGGCCCAGCTCCCCGCACAGATACGCAGTATTTT. Residues: CSARGPAPRTDTQYF.

The chain employs TRBV18 and TRBJ2-1; maybe TRBD1 (8 bases). The CDR3 length is 15 residues. The germline V gene has CDR1 KGHSH and CDR2 LQKENI. With 3 bases removed from V and 5 bases from J, the gap between germline ends came to 14 bases. CDR3 in amino acids: CASSPRTGRDNEQFF. The CDR3 coding sequence is TGTGCCAGCTCACCGCGGACAGGGAGGGACAATGAGCAGTTCTTC.

This clonotype has ten or more counts. This chain uses TRBV7-2 with TRBJ2-1, with 15 bases matching TRBD2. J gave up 3 bases and V 5 bases, and 5 bases lay outside the gene matches. The germline CDR1 and CDR2 sequences are SGHTA and FQGNSA. The CDR3 runs to 17 residues. CDR3 bases: TGTGCCAGCAGCGGACGGACTAGCGGGGGGGTCTACAATGAGCAGTTCTTC. It translates to CASSGRTSGGVYNEQFF.

As concerns this clonotype: Possible read error: a much larger clone is one base away. This chain links TRBV5-1 with TRBJ1-1, with D unclear. The CDR3 is made up of 13 amino acids. The germline CDR1 and CDR2 sequences are SGHRS and YFSETQ. CDR3 bases: TGCGCCAGCAGCGTAGTGAGGAACACTGAAGCTCTCTTT. Translation: CASSVVRNTEALF. Full variable domain (outside the CDR3, taken from reference TRBV5-1 and TRBJ1-1): KAGVTQTPRYLIKTRGQQVTLSCSPISGHRSVSWYQQTPGQGLQFLFEYFSETQRNKGNFPGRFSGRQFSNSRSEMNVSTLELGDSALYLCASSVVRNTEALFGQGTRLTVV.

This clonotype was detected ten times or more. This chain connects TRBV4-2 to TRBJ2-1, with D maybe TRBD1 (5 bases). The CDR3 has 17 amino acids. The germline CDR1 and CDR2 sequences are LGHNA and YNFKEQ. V was trimmed by 2 bases and J by 0 bases, leaving 14 bases between them. The CDR3 DNA is TGTGCCAGCAGCCAAAGGGGCCGCAAGAGCTCCTACAATGAGCAGTTCTTC. This encodes CASSQRGRKSSYNEQFF.

This clonotype has a count of ten or more. This chain uses TRBV20-1 with TRBJ2-1; D is unclear. This CDR3 is built from 14 residues. The V gene's germline CDR1 is DFQATT and CDR2 SNEGSKA (reference sequence). The V gene lost 7 bases and the J gene lost 0 bases, with 13 bases spanning the gap. CDR3 nucleotide sequence: TGCAGTGTTTTTCGAAGGGACTCCTACAATGAGCAGTTCTTC. Amino acids: CSVFRRDSYNEQFF.

As for this clonotype: A much larger clone lies one base from this, so it may be a read error. The chain uses TRBV5-1 and TRBJ1-6; D uncertain. Germline CDR1 is SGHRS and CDR2 is YFSETQ. V was clipped by 5 bases and J by 9 bases, with 15 bases between them. The CDR3 loop spans 14 amino acids. In DNA form, the CDR3 reads TGCGCCAGCAGTAACAGCCAGAATACTTCACCCCTCCACTTT. Translated, it gives CASSNSQNTSPLHF.